This TCR beta chain was sequenced during a study of blood T cells in healthy people across ages. Germline trimming cut 10 bases from V and 0 bases from J; bases unmatched to any gene: 5. The CDR3 consists of 14 residues. Per germline, CDR1 MNHEY and CDR2 SVGEGT. A second PCR, run for roughly 7 to 11 cycles, used a sample-barcoded 5' primer plus a J-beta primer mix. TCRdb redid the calling of the 5' RACE reads with MiXCR, one entry per CDR3 protein. The sample contains under 2 million distinct CDR3 sequences, about 35% of which appear only once. There are a few counts of this clonotype. The rearrangement joins TRBV6-2 or TRBV6-3 to TRBJ2-1; 8 nucleotides match TRBD2. The clonotype was recovered from a woman aged 25 to 39 in good health. Sequencing was carried out using blood. CDR3 coding DNA: TGTGCCACCCGAAGCGGGAGCTCCTACAATGAGCAGTTCTTC. Its protein is CATRSGSSYNEQFF.